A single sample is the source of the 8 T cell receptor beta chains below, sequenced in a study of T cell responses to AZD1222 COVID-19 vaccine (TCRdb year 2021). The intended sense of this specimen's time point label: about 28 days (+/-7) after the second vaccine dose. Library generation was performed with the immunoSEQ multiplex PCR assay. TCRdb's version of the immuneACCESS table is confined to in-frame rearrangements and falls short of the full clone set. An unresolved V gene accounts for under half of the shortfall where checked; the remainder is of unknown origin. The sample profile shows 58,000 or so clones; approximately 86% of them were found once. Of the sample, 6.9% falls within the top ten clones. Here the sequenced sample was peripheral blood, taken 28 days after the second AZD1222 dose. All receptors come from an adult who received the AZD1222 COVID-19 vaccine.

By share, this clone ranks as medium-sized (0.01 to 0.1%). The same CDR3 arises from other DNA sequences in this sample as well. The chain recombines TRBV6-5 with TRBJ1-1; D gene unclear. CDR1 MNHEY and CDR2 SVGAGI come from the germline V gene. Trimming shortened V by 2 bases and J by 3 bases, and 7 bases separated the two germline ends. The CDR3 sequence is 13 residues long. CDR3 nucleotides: TGTGCCAGCAGTTACAACAGAGACACTGAAGCTTTCTTT. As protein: CASSYNRDTEAFF.

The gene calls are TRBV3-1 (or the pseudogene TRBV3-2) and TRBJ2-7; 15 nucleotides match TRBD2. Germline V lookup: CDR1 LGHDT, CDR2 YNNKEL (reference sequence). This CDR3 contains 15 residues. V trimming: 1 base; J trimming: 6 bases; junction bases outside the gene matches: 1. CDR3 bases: TGTGCCAGCAGCCAAGGGACTAGCGGGGGGGGCGAGCAGTACTTC. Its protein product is CASSQGTSGGGEQYF.

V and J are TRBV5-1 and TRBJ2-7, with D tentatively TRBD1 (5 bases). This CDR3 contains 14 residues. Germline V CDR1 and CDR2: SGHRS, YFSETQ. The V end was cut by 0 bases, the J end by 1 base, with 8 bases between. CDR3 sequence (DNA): TGCGCCAGCAGCTTGGTCGCAGGGTCCTACGAGCAGTACTTC. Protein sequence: CASSLVAGSYEQYF.

This CDR3 reads CASSLMAQHNEQFF. The CDR3 DNA is TGTGCCAGCAGCTTAATGGCGCAGCACAATGAGCAGTTCTTC. The V gene is TRBV7-9, the J gene TRBJ2-1; D unresolved. There are 14 residues in the CDR3. Germline CDR1 SEHNR, CDR2 FQNEAQ (reference sequence). V was trimmed by 2 bases and J by 5 bases, leaving 10 bases between them.

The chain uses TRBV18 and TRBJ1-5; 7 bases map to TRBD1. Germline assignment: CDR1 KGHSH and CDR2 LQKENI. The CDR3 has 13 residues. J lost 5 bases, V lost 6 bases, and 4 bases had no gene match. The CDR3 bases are TGTGCCAGCTCCGAGGGGGCGGATCAGCCCCAGCATTTT. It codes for CASSEGADQPQHF.

The CDR3 nucleotides read TGTGCCAGCAGCTTATCCGGGGCGCGCCTAGGTTCACCCCTCCACTTT. It is translated as CASSLSGARLGSPLHF. V and J are TRBV13 and TRBJ1-6; tentative D call: TRBD1 (5 bases). Per the germline V gene, CDR1 is PRHDT and CDR2 is FYEKMQ (reference sequence). The CDR3 length is 16 residues. V was shortened by 2 bases and J by 9 bases, with 17 bases between the two germline ends.

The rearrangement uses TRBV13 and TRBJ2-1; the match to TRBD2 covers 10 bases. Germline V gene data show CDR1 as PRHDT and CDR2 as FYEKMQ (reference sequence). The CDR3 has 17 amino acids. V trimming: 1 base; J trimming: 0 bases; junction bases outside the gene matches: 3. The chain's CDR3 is CASSLVSGRSSYNEQFF. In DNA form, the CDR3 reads TGTGCCAGCAGCTTAGTTAGCGGGAGGAGCTCCTACAATGAGCAGTTCTTC.

This CDR3 is CASSLASLIYGYTF. In nucleotides, the CDR3 is TGTGCCAGCAGCTTAGCGTCCCTGATATATGGCTACACCTTC. The rearrangement uses TRBV7-9 and TRBJ1-2; D call uncertain. The CDR3 has 14 residues. Germline CDR1 reads SEHNR; CDR2 reads FQNEAQ (reference sequence). Trimming removed 0 bases from V and 5 bases from J, with 10 bases in between. The whole variable domain, remainder taken from reference TRBV7-9 and TRBJ1-2, is DTGVSQNPRHKITKRGQNVTFRCDPISEHNRLYWYRQTLGQGPEFLTYFQNEAQLEKSRLLSDRFSAERPKGSFSTLEIQRTEQGDSAMYLCASSLASLIYGYTFGSGTRLTVV.